The rows below give T cell receptor beta chains drawn from one sample of a study of blood T cells in healthy people across ages. TCRdb passed the 5' RACE reads through MiXCR, listing each CDR3 protein once. The sample consists of 1.5 million to 2 million distinct CDR3 sequences, around half of them appearing once. Sequencing was performed on blood. The receptors derive from a woman in her forties in good health. Both conserved end residues are part of each CDR3. The order of the fields is clone size, D gene, J gene, V gene, CDR3 DNA, CDR3 protein. A D gene is named only where the DNA matches it firmly. Clone size appears in some rows only: once, few, many, or a class for an expanded clone.

. TRBD2 TRBJ2-1 TRBV12-3/TRBV12-4 TGTGCCAGCAGAAGACCGGGACTAGCGGGCAATGAGCAGTTCTTC CASRRPGLAGNEQFF
. . TRBJ2-5 TRBV7-9 TGTGCCAGCAGCTTCCCCAGGCAGGGGACGGAGACCCAGTACTTC CASSFPRQGTETQYF
. TRBD1 TRBJ2-7 TRBV6-5 TGTGCCAGCAATCTAGATGGTACAGGGGTATTAAGCGAGCAGTACTTC CASNLDGTGVLSEQYF
. . TRBJ1-5 TRBV28 TGTGCCAGCTATTCACGACAGTCGACTAAGGTCGTAAGGAATCAGCCCCAGCATTTT CASYSRQSTKVVRNQPQHF
. TRBD1 TRBJ2-7 TRBV4-2 TGTGCCAGCAGCCAAGATGTAGGGACAGCCACTGGCTACGAGCAGTACTTC CASSQDVGTATGYEQYF
. . TRBJ2-7 TRBV2 TGTGCCAGCAGCGTGAGCGGCAACACCTACGAGCAGTACTTC CASSVSGNTYEQYF
. . TRBJ2-1 TRBV27 TGTGCCAGCAGTGCGCCCAGGGTTGGCAATGAGCAGTTCTTC CASSAPRVGNEQFF
. . TRBJ1-2 TRBV6-2/TRBV6-3 TGTGCCAGCAGTTACGGGCGGAGGGGTGCTAACTATGGCTACACCTTC CASSYGRRGANYGYTF
. . TRBJ2-3 TRBV5-6 TGTGCCAGCAGCGTCCCAAAACAGGGTACAGATACGCAGTATTTT CASSVPKQGTDTQYF
. TRBD1 TRBJ2-3 TRBV5-6 TGTGCCAGCAGTCTTTCGGGACAGAGATATACGCAGTATTTT CASSLSGQRYTQYF
. TRBD1 TRBJ2-7 TRBV27 TGTGCCAGCAGTTCTCCGGGACAGGCTATCTACGAGCAGTACTTC CASSSPGQAIYEQYF
. . TRBJ2-1 TRBV6-2/TRBV6-3 TGTGCCAGCAGTTCCCGCCAGGGTAGTGGTGAGCAGTTTTTC CASSSRQGSGEQFF
few . TRBJ2-5 TRBV20-1 TGCAGTGCTAAAGACGGGGAAGAGACCCAGTACTTC CSAKDGEETQYF
. . TRBJ2-3 TRBV15 TGTGCCACCAGCAGAGAAGAACGCAGACGCACAGATACGCAGTATTTT CATSREERRRTDTQYF
few TRBD1 TRBJ2-4 TRBV5-4 TGTGCCAGCAGCTTGGCTCGCCTCAGGGACAGGGGAAAAGAGCCCATAGCCAAAAACATTCAGTACTTC CASSLARLRDRGKEPIAKNIQYF
. . TRBJ2-3 TRBV6-6 TGTGCCAGCTATTGGGGAAGGAAGACTAGCACAGATACGCAGTATTTT CASYWGRKTSTDTQYF
. TRBD1 TRBJ2-1 TRBV28 TGTGCCAGCAGTATAACACAGGGGGCAAACGGCTACAATGAGCAGTTCTTC CASSITQGANGYNEQFF
. TRBD1 TRBJ2-7 TRBV7-9 TGTGCCAGCAGCGGTGACCACTCCGGGACAGGGATTTACTACGAGCAGTACTTC CASSGDHSGTGIYYEQYF
. . TRBJ2-3 TRBV2 TGTGCCACCCGACCCCCACGGGGGTCAGATACGCAGTATTTT CATRPPRGSDTQYF
. . TRBJ1-2 TRBV10-3 TGTGCCATCAGTGAGTCTGTAGAGTATGGTGGCTACACCTTC CAISESVEYGGYTF
few . TRBJ2-5 TRBV9 TGTGCCAGCAGCGTAGGAAGGGGCGGATTGGAGACCCAGTACTTC CASSVGRGGLETQYF
. . TRBJ2-5 TRBV7-9 TGTGCCAGCAGCTTAGTATCGGGGGCAGATCCCACACAAGAGACCCAGTACTTC CASSLVSGADPTQETQYF